The 15 T cell receptor beta chains listed next were all sequenced from one sample in a study of T cells in Graves' hyperthyroidism and ophthalmopathy. Template material for amplifying TCR beta CDR3 regions consisted of RNA transcripts. TCR CDR3 regions were first amplified by RT-PCR with HTBI primers. Using its own MiXCR run on the multiplex PCR reads, TCRdb lists one record per CDR3 protein. The table records hundreds of thousands of distinct CDR3 sequences, about a sixth of them present only once. What was sequenced was blood. Receptor source: a middle-aged woman with Graves' ophthalmopathy.

The genes are TRBV4-1 and TRBJ1-3; D is unclear. Germline V CDR1 and CDR2: MGHRA, YSYEKL. There are 18 residues in the CDR3. Trimming stripped 1 base from V and 1 base from J, with 17 bases between. The CDR3, as DNA: TGCGCCAGCAGCCAAGGCCGTTTGGGGTTAAGGTCTGGAAACACCATATATTTT. Translated: CASSQGRLGLRSGNTIYF.

Ten or more counts support this clonotype. The V and J genes are TRBV29-1 and TRBJ2-1; no reliable D call. Trimming cost V 4 bases and J 6 bases, with 10 bases left between them. Germline CDR1 SQVTM, CDR2 ANQGSEA. The length of the CDR3 is 12 residues. The CDR3 here is CSVVSGPNEQFF. The CDR3 region has the DNA TGCAGCGTTGTATCCGGACCCAATGAGCAGTTCTTC.

This clonotype was seen many times. The rearrangement links TRBV6-1 to TRBJ2-1, with a possible D match to TRBD1 (6 bases). Germline values: CDR1 MNHNS, CDR2 SASEGT. Between the trimmed V and J ends, which lost 5 bases and 4 bases, there was a span of 18 bases. This CDR3 has 16 residues. The DNA for the CDR3 is TGTGCCAGCAGTTCCTACAGGGATATCCAATACAATGAGCAGTTCTTC. This gives the protein CASSSYRDIQYNEQFF.

This clonotype was found many times. The chain combines TRBV13 with TRBJ2-7, with unresolved D. Looked up from germline, CDR1 is PRHDT and CDR2 is FYEKMQ (reference sequence). The CDR3 is 12 residues long. V was clipped by 5 bases and J by 6 bases, with 11 bases between them. The CDR3 sequence: CASSPYSSEQYF. The CDR3, as DNA: TGTGCCAGCAGCCCCTACAGTAGCGAGCAGTACTTC.

This clonotype was observed at least ten times. The V and J genes are TRBV27 and TRBJ1-6; 7 bases agree with TRBD1. CDR3 length: 17 residues. Germline V gives CDR1 MNHEY, CDR2 SMNVEV (reference sequence). Losses at the gene ends were 5 bases for V and 10 bases for J; bases not matched to a gene: 17. This CDR3 is CASSIDIRQGLGSPLHF. The CDR3 bases are TGTGCCAGCAGTATCGATATTCGACAGGGCCTTGGATCACCCCTCCACTTT.

This clonotype has more than one count but fewer than ten. The chain joins TRBV10-2 to TRBJ2-5, with a weak D call TRBD1 (6 bases). The CDR3 is made up of 13 amino acids. The germline V gene has CDR1 WSHSY and CDR2 SAAADI. V lost 10 bases, J lost 4 bases, and 16 bases lay in between. In DNA form, the CDR3 reads TGCGCCACCACGAGGGGGAATGGAGAGACCCAGTACTTC. Translation: CATTRGNGETQYF.

This clonotype showed up many times. The genes are TRBV7-2 and TRBJ2-6; unclear D gene. Germline CDR1 reads SGHTA; CDR2 reads FQGNSA. The CDR3 consists of 14 residues. The V end lost 3 bases, the J end lost 0 bases, and 3 bases lay between the germline ends. CDR3: CASSFNSGANVLTF. Here the CDR3 DNA reads TGTGCCAGCAGCTTCAACTCTGGGGCCAACGTCCTGACTTTC. Based on the CDR3 plus reference TRBV7-2 and TRBJ2-6, the full variable domain is GAGVSQSPSNKVTEKGKDVELRCDPISGHTALYWYRQSLGQGLEFLIYFQGNSAPDKSGLPSDRFSAERTGGSVSTLTIQRTQQEDSAVYLCASSFNSGANVLTFGAGSRLTVL.

This clonotype occurred a few times. The chain links TRBV6-1 to TRBJ2-1; TRBD2 matches at 9 bases. Germline V gives CDR1 MNHNS, CDR2 SASEGT. The CDR3 length is 15 residues. V trimming: 4 bases; J trimming: 3 bases; junction bases outside the gene matches: 4. The CDR3 protein is CASSVIAGVYNEQFF. The CDR3 nucleotides are TGTGCCAGCAGTGTAATAGCGGGAGTCTACAATGAGCAGTTCTTC.

This clonotype was recorded many times. V gene TRBV12-3 or TRBV12-4 combines with J gene TRBJ2-3, with D maybe TRBD1 (5 bases). The CDR3 contains 14 residues. Between the trimmed V and J ends, which lost 4 bases and 3 bases, there was a span of 11 bases. CDR3 coding DNA: TGTGCCAGCAGTTCAGGCAGGGCGACAGATACGCAGTATTTT. Encoded protein: CASSSGRATDTQYF.

The sample holds a few counts of this clonotype. This chain joins TRBV30 and TRBJ2-5, with 7 bases lining up with TRBD2. With 5 bases clipped from V and 4 bases from J, the junction kept 10 bases outside the gene matches. In germline, CDR1 is GTSNPN, CDR2 SVGIG (reference sequence). The CDR3 totals 14 residues. CDR3 protein: CAWLPGLYTETQYF. In nucleotides, the CDR3 is TGTGCCTGGCTACCGGGACTATACACAGAGACCCAGTACTTC. The full variable domain, rest sourced from reference TRBV30 and TRBJ2-5, is SQTIHQWPATLVQPVGSPLSLECTVEGTSNPNLYWYRQAAGRGLQLLFYSVGIGQISSEVPQNLSASRPQDRQFILSSKKLLLSDSGFYLCAWLPGLYTETQYFGPGTRLLVL.

This clonotype has ten or more counts. The rearrangement uses TRBV2 and TRBJ2-1, with D tentatively TRBD2 (6 bases). This CDR3 has 13 amino acids. V was shortened by 7 bases and J by 3 bases, with 10 bases between the two germline ends. Germline V gene sequence: CDR1 SNHLY, CDR2 FYNNEI. The CDR3 protein is CASKTGDYNEQFF. The CDR3 nucleotides are TGTGCCAGCAAAACGGGGGACTACAATGAGCAGTTCTTC. The full variable domain, with the rest looked up from reference TRBV2 and TRBJ2-1, is EPEVTQTPSHQVTQMGQEVILRCVPISNHLYFYWYRQILGQKVEFLVSFYNNEISEKSEIFDDQFSVERPDGSNFTLKIRSTKLEDSAMYFCASKTGDYNEQFFGPGTRLTVL.

Ten or more counts support this clonotype. This chain links TRBV3-1 with TRBJ1-2; D unclear. Germline CDR1 and CDR2: LGHDT and YNNKEL (reference sequence). This CDR3 comprises 13 residues. The V end lost 1 base, the J end lost 1 base, and 4 bases lay between the germline ends. The CDR3 reads CASSQGVNYGYTF. For the CDR3, the DNA is TGTGCCAGCAGCCAAGGAGTTAACTATGGCTACACCTTC.

This clonotype was detected only a few times. The genes are TRBV28 and TRBJ2-7; D may be TRBD2 (6 bases). Germline lookup yields CDR1 MDHEN and CDR2 SYDVKM. The CDR3 has 15 amino acids. V shed 6 bases and J shed 3 bases, with 18 bases lying between them. Here the CDR3 reads CASRDYGRDLYEQYF. CDR3 coding DNA: TGTGCCAGCAGGGACTACGGGAGAGACCTCTACGAGCAGTACTTC.

The J gene is TRBJ2-5, the V gene TRBV20-1, with D perhaps matching TRBD1 (5 bases). CDR1 and CDR2 (germline): DFQATT, SNEGSKA (reference sequence). Trimming took off 8 bases at V and 2 bases at J, with 12 bases between the two ends. The CDR3 is 12 residues long. The CDR3 DNA reads as TGCAGTAGTGACAGAGAACAAGAGACCCAGTACTTC. As protein: CSSDREQETQYF.

This clonotype was counted between two and nine times. This chain links TRBV5-1 with TRBJ2-2; 11 bases map to TRBD2. J was trimmed by 3 bases and V by 5 bases; bases with no gene match: 6. Germline V lookup: CDR1 SGHRS, CDR2 YFSETQ. The CDR3 has 16 amino acids. The CDR3 nucleotides read TGCGCCAGCAGATTAGCGGGAGGGCCGGACACCGGGGAGCTGTTTTTT. It specifies CASRLAGGPDTGELFF.